These 27 T cell receptor beta chains were all obtained from the same sample, sequenced in a study of blood T cell repertoires in COVID-19. The data were produced by immunoSEQ multiplex PCR, yet TCRdb's version contains in-frame clones alone and is incomplete. The table lists about 210,000 clones, roughly 84% of them singletons. The material sequenced was peripheral blood. The receptors stem from a middle-aged man with active or convalescent COVID-19.

In nucleotides, the CDR3 is TGTGCCAGCAGCTTAGAGGTCGCGGCGTTAAATGAAAAACTGTTTTTT. This translates into CASSLEVAALNEKLFF. The V call is TRBV7-2, the J call TRBJ1-4, with D hard to call. This CDR3 is 16 amino acids long. Per the germline V gene, CDR1 is SGHTA and CDR2 is FQGNSA. V was pared by 1 base and J by 5 bases, with 14 bases between.

The CDR3 DNA follows: TGTGCCAGTAGTCGGGGGATAAGCTCCTATAATTCACCCCTCCACTTT. It yields the protein CASSRGISSYNSPLHF. This rearrangement joins TRBV19 to TRBJ1-6; maybe TRBD1 (5 bases). CDR1 is LNHDA, CDR2 SQIVND, per germline (reference sequence). The CDR3 runs to 16 residues. The V end lost 5 bases, the J end lost 0 bases, and 11 bases lay between the germline ends.

The V call is TRBV2, the J call TRBJ1-5, with a possible D match to TRBD1 (5 bases). V gave up 6 bases and J gave up 3 bases, with 9 bases separating them. Germline V CDR1 and CDR2: SNHLY, FYNNEI. The CDR3 contains 13 residues. DNA for the CDR3: TGTGCCAGCAGAGGACAACCCAATCAGCCCCAGCATTTT. Amino acids: CASRGQPNQPQHF.

The chain employs TRBV5-6 and TRBJ2-6; the match to TRBD1 covers 12 bases. V lost 5 bases to trimming and J lost 1 base; unmatched junction nucleotides: 7. This CDR3 is built from 18 residues. CDR1 is SGHDT and CDR2 is YYEEEE in the germline V gene. CDR3 sequence: CASSLPGQGASGANVLTF. The CDR3 DNA is TGTGCCAGCAGTCTGCCGGGACAGGGGGCGTCTGGGGCCAACGTCCTGACTTTC.

For this clone: This same CDR3 is encoded by further DNA sequences in the sample. The chain uses TRBV7-2 and TRBJ2-1, with TRBD2 matching over 11 bases. CDR1 is SGHTA and CDR2 is FQGNSA in the germline V gene. CDR3 length equals 15 residues. J gave up 3 bases and V 2 bases, and 0 bases lay outside the gene matches. The CDR3: CASSLLAGGYNEQFF. The CDR3 DNA reads as TGTGCCAGCAGCTTACTAGCGGGAGGCTACAATGAGCAGTTCTTC.

CDR3: CASEGDRGNSPLHF. The CDR3 nucleotides read TGTGCCAGCGAGGGGGACAGGGGTAATTCACCCCTCCACTTT. V gene TRBV7-3 combines with J gene TRBJ1-6, with 10 bases identical to TRBD1. Germline CDR1 is SGHTA and CDR2 is FQGTGA. After removal of 8 bases from V and 6 bases from J, the junction contained 4 bases not matched to a gene. The CDR3 length is 14 residues.

This chain links TRBV18 with TRBJ2-7; 7 positions agree with TRBD1. Germline V lookup: CDR1 KGHSH, CDR2 LQKENI. The V segment lost 5 bases and the J segment 3 bases; nucleotides outside the gene matches: 4. This CDR3 spans 13 amino acids. DNA of the CDR3: TGTGCCAGCTCAAAGACAGGGTTCTACGAGCAGTACGTC. It is translated as CASSKTGFYEQYV.

This chain's CDR3 is CASSGGHPNTGELFF. The CDR3 DNA sequence: TGCGCCAGCAGCGGGGGACATCCGAACACCGGGGAGCTGTTTTTT. This chain uses TRBV5-1 with TRBJ2-2; TRBD1 might be the D (6 bases). The CDR3 length is 15 residues. The germline V gene has CDR1 SGHRS and CDR2 YFSETQ. The V gene lost 4 bases and the J gene lost 0 bases, with 10 bases spanning the gap.

The chain joins TRBV4-3 to TRBJ1-2; TRBD1 might be the D (6 bases). Germline V gene data show CDR1 as LGHNA and CDR2 as YSLEER. V lost 4 bases and J lost 8, with 20 bases in between. The CDR3 length is 15 residues. The CDR3 DNA reads TGCGCCAGCAGCCCTTCGTATACGGGGGGCGGGGGCTACACCTTC. The encoded protein is CASSPSYTGGGGYTF.

The gene calls are TRBV19 and TRBJ1-1; 9 bases line up with TRBD1. The CDR3 loop spans 17 amino acids. Per the germline V gene, CDR1 is LNHDA and CDR2 is SQIVND (reference sequence). V shed 7 bases, J shed 1 base, and the junction held 13 bases outside the gene matches. The CDR3 DNA reads as TGTGCCAGTACCAAAGGGACAGGGTATTCTTGGAACACTGAAGCTTTCTTT. This translates into CASTKGTGYSWNTEAFF.

The chain joins TRBV27 to TRBJ1-1; maybe TRBD1 (5 bases). V was shortened by 5 bases and J by 4 bases, with 14 bases between the two germline ends. Germline-derived CDR1 and CDR2 are MNHEY and SMNVEV (reference sequence). The CDR3 has 14 amino acids. The DNA of the CDR3 is TGTGCCAGCAGTCGGCCAGGGTCCGTCACTGAAGCTTTCTTT. Its translation is CASSRPGSVTEAFF.

Only one count was recorded for this clone. Written as DNA, the CDR3 is TGCGCCAGCAGCCAAGATTCTTCCGGGGTCGCTGGCTACACCTTC. It yields the protein CASSQDSSGVAGYTF. The chain couples TRBV4-1 to TRBJ1-2; no firm D call. The V end lost 0 bases, the J end lost 7 bases, and 15 bases lay between the germline ends. The CDR3 spans 15 residues. Germline V CDR1 and CDR2: MGHRA, YSYEKL.

The chain joins TRBV18 to TRBJ1-1; possible D gene TRBD1, 6 bases. The germline V gene encodes CDR1 KGHSH and CDR2 LQKENI. CDR3 length: 13 amino acids. V was trimmed by 3 bases and J by 3 bases, leaving 8 bases between them. In DNA form, the CDR3 reads TGTGCCAGCTCACCCGACAGGTACACTGAAGCTTTCTTT. Translating gives CASSPDRYTEAFF.

The chain links TRBV3-1 (or the pseudogene TRBV3-2) to TRBJ2-7; D unresolved. The CDR3 sequence is 15 residues long. The V gene's germline CDR1 is LGHDT and CDR2 YNNKEL (reference sequence). Trimming stripped 0 bases from V and 0 bases from J, with 9 bases between. The CDR3 bases are TGTGCCAGCAGCCAAGAGGCCCTTTCCTCCTACGAGCAGTACTTC. Amino acids: CASSQEALSSYEQYF.

The chain recombines TRBV4-3 with TRBJ1-5; D might be TRBD1 (6 bases). This CDR3 region has 15 residues. V was pared by 1 base and J by 1 base, with 8 bases between. Germline CDR1 and CDR2: LGHNA and YSLEER. The CDR3 here is CASSQARGSNQPQHF. The CDR3 DNA is TGCGCCAGCAGCCAAGCCAGGGGAAGCAATCAGCCCCAGCATTTT.

The chain recombines TRBV5-1 with TRBJ2-2, with D perhaps matching TRBD2 (6 bases). The CDR3 is 16 amino acids. Germline V gene sequence: CDR1 SGHRS, CDR2 YFSETQ. V was cut by 0 bases and J by 1 base, with 10 bases left in between. The CDR3 loop reads CASSLEVAENTGELFF. CDR3 nucleotides: TGCGCCAGCAGCTTGGAGGTAGCGGAGAACACCGGGGAGCTGTTTTTT. Based on the CDR3 plus reference TRBV5-1 and TRBJ2-2, the full variable domain is KAGVTQTPRYLIKTRGQQVTLSCSPISGHRSVSWYQQTPGQGLQFLFEYFSETQRNKGNFPGRFSGRQFSNSRSEMNVSTLELGDSALYLCASSLEVAENTGELFFGEGSRLTVL.

The CDR3 loop is CASSKGGLATYNEQFF. The CDR3 nucleotides read TGTGCCAGCAGTAAGGGGGGACTAGCCACGTACAATGAGCAGTTCTTC. The chain links TRBV27 to TRBJ2-1, with TRBD2 identical over 9 bases. Looked up from germline, CDR1 is MNHEY and CDR2 is SMNVEV (reference sequence). The V gene end was trimmed by 5 bases and the J gene end by 4 bases; junction bases not matched to a gene: 9. The CDR3 sequence is 16 residues long.

The V call is TRBV9, the J call TRBJ1-6, with 9 bases aligning to TRBD1. Trimming removed 0 bases from V and 8 bases from J; junction bases left unmatched: 0. The V gene's germline CDR1 is SGDLS and CDR2 YYNGEE. The CDR3 has 14 residues. The CDR3, as DNA: TGTGCCAGCAGCGTAGACAGGGGGCATTCACCCCTCCACTTT. This gives the protein CASSVDRGHSPLHF.

This clone was seen more than once but under ten times. The CDR3 sequence: CASSFGQGDPYGYTF. The CDR3 bases are TGTGCCAGTAGTTTCGGACAGGGGGATCCCTATGGCTACACCTTC. V gene TRBV19 combines with J gene TRBJ1-2, with TRBD1 identical over 10 bases. With 5 bases clipped from V and 4 bases from J, the junction kept 7 bases outside the gene matches. This CDR3 region has 15 residues. CDR1 and CDR2 from the germline V gene are LNHDA and SQIVND (reference sequence).

The genes are TRBV28 and TRBJ2-5; tentatively, D is TRBD2 (5 bases). V was cut by 7 bases and J by 5 bases, with 20 bases left in between. The CDR3 totals 15 residues. CDR1 and CDR2 (germline): MDHEN, SYDVKM. The chain's CDR3 is CASTHSLSPGETQYF. The CDR3 DNA reads TGTGCCAGCACACACTCTCTCTCCCCGGGGGAGACCCAGTACTTC.

This sequence joins TRBV7-3 and TRBJ2-5; 10 bases are a match to TRBD2. CDR1 and CDR2 (germline): SGHTA, FQGTGA. CDR3 length: 17 residues. The junction had 10 bases not matched to a gene; V was cut back by 4 bases and J by 2 bases. The CDR3 DNA follows: TGTGCCAGCAGCTCACGTGGGCTAGCGGGGGAACAAGAGACCCAGTACTTC. Encoded protein: CASSSRGLAGEQETQYF.

This clone has just a few counts. The V call is TRBV18, the J call TRBJ2-1, with TRBD2 identical over 7 bases. This CDR3 has 15 residues. From germline, CDR1 is KGHSH and CDR2 LQKENI. Trimming removed 0 bases from V and 7 bases from J; junction bases left unmatched: 6. The CDR3 protein is CASSPPLWEGNEQFF. The CDR3 nucleotides are TGTGCCAGCTCACCACCGTTGTGGGAGGGAAATGAGCAGTTCTTC.

The CDR3 DNA sequence: TGCGCCAGCAGCTTGGGGACAGGGCGTAATCAGCCCCAGCATTTT. Translating it yields CASSLGTGRNQPQHF. The chain uses TRBV5-1 and TRBJ1-5; 8 bases agree with TRBD1. CDR1 and CDR2 from the germline V gene are SGHRS and YFSETQ. This CDR3 comprises 15 residues. The junction had 3 bases not matched to a gene; V was cut back by 0 bases and J by 4 bases.

This chain uses TRBV6-2 or TRBV6-3 with TRBJ2-7; D possibly corresponds to TRBD1 (5 bases). CDR1 and CDR2 (germline): MNHEY, SVGEGT. The CDR3 is 14 amino acids. V was pared by 5 bases and J by 5 bases, with 16 bases between. CDR3 sequence (DNA): TGTGCCAGCAGTGGGGCAGGCTTAGCCAACGAGCAGTACGTC. Residues: CASSGAGLANEQYV.

CDR3 DNA: TGTGCCAGCAGCTTAGAATCGCTAGCGGGAGTGGGCCACGAGCAGTACTTC. Protein product: CASSLESLAGVGHEQYF. This chain uses TRBV7-2 with TRBJ2-7; 10 bases map to TRBD2. Looked up from germline, CDR1 is SGHTA and CDR2 is FQGNSA. This CDR3 region has 17 residues. J lost 5 bases, V lost 1 base, and 11 bases had no gene match. Filled out from reference TRBV7-2 and TRBJ2-7, the complete variable domain reads GAGVSQSPSNKVTEKGKDVELRCDPISGHTALYWYRQSLGQGLEFLIYFQGNSAPDKSGLPSDRFSAERTGGSVSTLTIQRTQQEDSAVYLCASSLESLAGVGHEQYFGPGTRLTVT.

The J gene is TRBJ1-4, the V gene TRBV5-5, with 9 positions matching TRBD1. V trimming: 4 bases; J trimming: 2 bases; junction bases outside the gene matches: 9. Germline V gene sequence: CDR1 SGHKS, CDR2 YYEKEE (reference sequence). The CDR3 runs to 17 residues. CDR3 sequence (DNA): TGTGCCAGCAGCGAACGGGACAGGGAGAGGACTAATGAAAAACTGTTTTTT. It codes for CASSERDRERTNEKLFF.

This sequence joins TRBV19 and TRBJ2-5; D might be TRBD1 (6 bases). Trimming pared 5 bases from V and 1 base from J, leaving 11 bases between. Germline V gives CDR1 LNHDA, CDR2 SQIVND (reference sequence). This CDR3 region has 14 residues. CDR3 sequence (DNA): TGTGCCAGTAGTGTCACAGGGACCCAAGAGACCCAGTACTTC. It is translated as CASSVTGTQETQYF.